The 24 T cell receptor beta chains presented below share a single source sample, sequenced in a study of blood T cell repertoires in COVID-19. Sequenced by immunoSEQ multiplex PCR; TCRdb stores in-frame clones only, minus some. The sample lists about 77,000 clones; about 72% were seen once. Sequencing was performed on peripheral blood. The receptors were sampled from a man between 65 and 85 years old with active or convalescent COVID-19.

The CDR3, as DNA: TGTGCCAGCAGTTACGAGTCAGGGGAACCCCTCCACTTT. Translated: CASSYESGEPLHF. This chain links TRBV6-6 with TRBJ1-6; possible D gene TRBD1, 6 bases. This CDR3 is 13 amino acids long. Trimming removed 2 bases at V and 12 bases at J, with 11 bases between. Germline CDR1 MNHNY, CDR2 SVGAGI (reference sequence).

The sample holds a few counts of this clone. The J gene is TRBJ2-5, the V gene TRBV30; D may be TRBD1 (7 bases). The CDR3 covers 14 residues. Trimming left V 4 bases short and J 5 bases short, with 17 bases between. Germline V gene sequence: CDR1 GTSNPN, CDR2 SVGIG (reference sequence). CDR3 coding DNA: TGTGCCTGGAAAGTAGGCAGGGGGGTGGAGACCCAGTACTTC. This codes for CAWKVGRGVETQYF. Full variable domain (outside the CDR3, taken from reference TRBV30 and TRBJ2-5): SQTIHQWPATLVQPVGSPLSLECTVEGTSNPNLYWYRQAAGRGLQLLFYSVGIGQISSEVPQNLSASRPQDRQFILSSKKLLLSDSGFYLCAWKVGRGVETQYFGPGTRLLVL.

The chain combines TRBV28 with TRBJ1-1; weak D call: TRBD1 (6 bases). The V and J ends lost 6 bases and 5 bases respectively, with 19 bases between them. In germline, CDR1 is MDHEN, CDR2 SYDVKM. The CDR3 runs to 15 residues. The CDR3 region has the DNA TGTGCCAGCAGCCCTCCAACAGGGTTAGAGACTGAAGCTTTCTTT. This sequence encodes CASSPPTGLETEAFF.

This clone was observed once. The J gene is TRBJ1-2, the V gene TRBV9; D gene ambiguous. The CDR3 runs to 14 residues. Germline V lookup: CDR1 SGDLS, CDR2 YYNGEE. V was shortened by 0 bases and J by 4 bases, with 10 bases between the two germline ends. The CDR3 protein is CASSVATSSYGYTF. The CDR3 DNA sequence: TGTGCCAGCAGCGTAGCAACGAGCTCCTATGGCTACACCTTC.

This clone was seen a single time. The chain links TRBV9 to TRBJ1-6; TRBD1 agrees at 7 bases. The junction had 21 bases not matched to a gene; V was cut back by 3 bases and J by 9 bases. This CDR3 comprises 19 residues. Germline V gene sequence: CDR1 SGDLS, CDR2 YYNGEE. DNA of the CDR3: TGTGCCAGCAGCGAAAGTCGGACAGGCGCCGGGACTGAATTTTCACCCCTCCACTTT. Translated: CASSESRTGAGTEFSPLHF.

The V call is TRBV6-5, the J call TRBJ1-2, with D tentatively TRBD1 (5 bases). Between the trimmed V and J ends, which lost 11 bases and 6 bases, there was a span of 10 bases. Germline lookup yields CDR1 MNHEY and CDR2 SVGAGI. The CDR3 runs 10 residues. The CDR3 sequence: CAADSDGYTF. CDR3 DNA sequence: TGTGCCGCTGACAGCGATGGCTACACCTTC.

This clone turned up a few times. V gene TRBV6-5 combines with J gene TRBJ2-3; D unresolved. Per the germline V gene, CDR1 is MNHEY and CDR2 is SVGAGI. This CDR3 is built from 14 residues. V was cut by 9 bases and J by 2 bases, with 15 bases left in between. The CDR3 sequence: CASTVPTSTDTQYF. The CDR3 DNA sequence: TGTGCCAGTACGGTTCCTACTTCCACAGATACGCAGTATTTT.

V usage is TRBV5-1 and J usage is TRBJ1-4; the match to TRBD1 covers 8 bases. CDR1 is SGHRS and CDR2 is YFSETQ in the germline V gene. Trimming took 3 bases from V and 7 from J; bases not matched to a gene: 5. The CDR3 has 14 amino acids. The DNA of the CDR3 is TGCGCCAGCAGCTCCTCAGGGGGCGGTGAAAAACTGTTTTTT. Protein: CASSSSGGGEKLFF.

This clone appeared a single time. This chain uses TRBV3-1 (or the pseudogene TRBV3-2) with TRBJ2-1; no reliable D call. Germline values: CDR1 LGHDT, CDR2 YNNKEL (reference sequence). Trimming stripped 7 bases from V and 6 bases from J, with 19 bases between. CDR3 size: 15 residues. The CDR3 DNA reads TGTGCCAGCACCCTAGACGTGGGTAGCTTCAATGAGCAGTTCTTC. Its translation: CASTLDVGSFNEQFF.

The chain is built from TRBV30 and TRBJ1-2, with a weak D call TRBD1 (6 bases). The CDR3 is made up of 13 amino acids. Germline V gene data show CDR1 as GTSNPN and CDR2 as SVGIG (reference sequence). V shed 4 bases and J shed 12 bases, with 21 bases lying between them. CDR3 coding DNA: TGTGCCTGGAATAATCTTAAGACAGGCCCTAACACCTTC. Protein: CAWNNLKTGPNTF. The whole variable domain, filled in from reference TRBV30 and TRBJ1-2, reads SQTIHQWPATLVQPVGSPLSLECTVEGTSNPNLYWYRQAAGRGLQLLFYSVGIGQISSEVPQNLSASRPQDRQFILSSKKLLLSDSGFYLCAWNNLKTGPNTFGSGTRLTVV.

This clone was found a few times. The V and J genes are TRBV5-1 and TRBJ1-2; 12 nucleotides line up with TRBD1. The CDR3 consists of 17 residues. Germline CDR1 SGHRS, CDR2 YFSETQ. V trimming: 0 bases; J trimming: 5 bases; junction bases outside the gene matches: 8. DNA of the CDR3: TGCGCCAGCAGCTTGGCGGGGACAGGGGGCATTAGGTATGGCTACACCTTC. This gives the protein CASSLAGTGGIRYGYTF.

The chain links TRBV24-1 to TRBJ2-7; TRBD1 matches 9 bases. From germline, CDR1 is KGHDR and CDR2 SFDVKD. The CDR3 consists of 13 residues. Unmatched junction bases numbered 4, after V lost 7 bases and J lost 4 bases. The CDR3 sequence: CATSVTGGYEQYF. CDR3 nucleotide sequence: TGTGCCACCAGCGTGACAGGGGGGTACGAGCAGTACTTC.

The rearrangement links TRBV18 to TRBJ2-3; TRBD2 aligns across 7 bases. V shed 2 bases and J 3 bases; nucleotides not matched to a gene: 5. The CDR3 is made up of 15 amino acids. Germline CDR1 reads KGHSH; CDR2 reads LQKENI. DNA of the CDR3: TGTGCCAGCTCACCAACGGGGGGTGGGACAGATACGCAGTATTTT. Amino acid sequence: CASSPTGGGTDTQYF.

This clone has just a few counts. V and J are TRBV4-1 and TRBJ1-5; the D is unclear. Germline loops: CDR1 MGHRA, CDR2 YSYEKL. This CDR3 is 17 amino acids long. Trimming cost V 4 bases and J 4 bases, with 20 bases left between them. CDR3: CASSLHGDTNSNQPQHF. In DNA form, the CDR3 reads TGCGCCAGCAGCCTCCATGGCGATACTAATTCAAATCAGCCCCAGCATTTT.

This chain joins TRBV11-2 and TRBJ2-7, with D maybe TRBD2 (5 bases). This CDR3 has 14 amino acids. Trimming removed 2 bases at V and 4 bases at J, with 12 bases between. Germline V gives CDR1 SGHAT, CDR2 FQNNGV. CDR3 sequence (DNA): TGTGCCAGCAGCTTATTGTCGGGGAGATACGAGCAGTACTTC. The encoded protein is CASSLLSGRYEQYF.

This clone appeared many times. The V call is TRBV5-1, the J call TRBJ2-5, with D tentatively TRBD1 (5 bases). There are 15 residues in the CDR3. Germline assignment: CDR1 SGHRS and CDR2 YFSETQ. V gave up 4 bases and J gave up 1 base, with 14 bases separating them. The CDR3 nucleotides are TGCGCCAGCAGCCGCGTCCAGGGATCCCAAGAGACCCAGTACTTC. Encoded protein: CASSRVQGSQETQYF. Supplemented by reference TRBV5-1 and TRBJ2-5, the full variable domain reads KAGVTQTPRYLIKTRGQQVTLSCSPISGHRSVSWYQQTPGQGLQFLFEYFSETQRNKGNFPGRFSGRQFSNSRSEMNVSTLELGDSALYLCASSRVQGSQETQYFGPGTRLLVL.

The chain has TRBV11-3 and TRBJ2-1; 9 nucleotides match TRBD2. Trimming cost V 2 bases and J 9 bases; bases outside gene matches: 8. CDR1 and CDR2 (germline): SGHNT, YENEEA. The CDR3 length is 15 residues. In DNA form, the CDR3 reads TGTGCCAGCAGCTTACCTCGCGGGGGGGCCTCTGAGCAGTTCTTC. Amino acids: CASSLPRGGASEQFF.

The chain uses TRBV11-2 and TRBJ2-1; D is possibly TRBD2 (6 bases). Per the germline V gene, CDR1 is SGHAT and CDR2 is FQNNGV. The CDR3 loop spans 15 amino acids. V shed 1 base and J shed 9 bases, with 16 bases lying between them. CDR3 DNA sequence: TGTGCCAGCAGCTTAGGGGGGGACCTACAATCTGAGCAGTTCTTC. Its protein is CASSLGGDLQSEQFF.

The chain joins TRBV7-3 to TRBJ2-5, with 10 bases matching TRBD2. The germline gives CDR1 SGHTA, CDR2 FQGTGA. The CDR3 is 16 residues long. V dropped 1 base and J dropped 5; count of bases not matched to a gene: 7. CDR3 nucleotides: TGTGCCAGCAGCTTAATTGGGGGACTAGCGACGGAGACCCAGTACTTC. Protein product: CASSLIGGLATETQYF.

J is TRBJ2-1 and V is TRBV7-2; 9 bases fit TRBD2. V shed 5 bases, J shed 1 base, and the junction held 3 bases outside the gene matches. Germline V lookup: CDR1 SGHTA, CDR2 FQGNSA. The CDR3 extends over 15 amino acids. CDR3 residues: CASSTLAGSYNEQFF. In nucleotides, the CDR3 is TGTGCCAGCAGCACCCTAGCGGGGTCCTACAATGAGCAGTTCTTC.

The CDR3 region has the DNA TGCGCCAGCAGCCAAGATAGGGGACTAGCGGGGGGTTACAATGAGCAGTTCTTC. Translation: CASSQDRGLAGGYNEQFF. V gene TRBV4-1 combines with J gene TRBJ2-1; TRBD2 agrees at 15 bases. The CDR3 is 18 amino acids. Germline CDR1 MGHRA, CDR2 YSYEKL. After removal of 0 bases from V and 4 bases from J, the junction contained 4 bases not matched to a gene.

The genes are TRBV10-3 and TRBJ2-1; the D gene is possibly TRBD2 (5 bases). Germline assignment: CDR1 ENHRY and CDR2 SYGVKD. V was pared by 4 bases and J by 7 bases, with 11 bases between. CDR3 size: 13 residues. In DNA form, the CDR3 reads TGTGCCATCAGTGGGGAGTTGAGTAATGAGCAGTTCTTC. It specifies CAISGELSNEQFF.

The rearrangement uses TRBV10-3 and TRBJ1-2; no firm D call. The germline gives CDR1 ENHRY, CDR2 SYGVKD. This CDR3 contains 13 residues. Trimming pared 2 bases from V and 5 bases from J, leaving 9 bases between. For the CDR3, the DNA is TGTGCCATCAGTGAGGACAAGGCATATGGCTACACCTTC. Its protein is CAISEDKAYGYTF.

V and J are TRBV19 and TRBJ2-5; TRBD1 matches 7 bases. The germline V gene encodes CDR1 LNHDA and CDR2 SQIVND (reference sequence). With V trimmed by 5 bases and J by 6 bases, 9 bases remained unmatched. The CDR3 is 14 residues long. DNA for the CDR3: TGTGCCAGTAGTTTTCAGACAGGGACAAAGACCCAGTACTTC. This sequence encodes CASSFQTGTKTQYF.